Reported below is one TCR beta chain. The target antigen is unknown. This specimen belongs to a study of T cell responses to AZD1222 COVID-19 vaccine. In the study overall: Timing groups of about 4 and about 12 weeks for second doses were pooled. Study-level results: The sample set comprised mostly white British donors with more females, and clonal diversity was possibly underestimated.

The data were produced by immunoSEQ multiplex PCR, yet TCRdb's version contains in-frame clones alone and is incomplete. This sample has about 110,000 clones; roughly nine tenths occur once, and the top ten carry around 10%. Trimming removed 3 bases from V and 6 bases from J, with 11 bases in between. Germline assignment: CDR1 MNHEY and CDR2 SMNVEV (reference sequence). There are 14 residues in the CDR3. The sample here was peripheral blood, taken on day 0 of AZD1222 vaccination. This receptor was taken from an adult in good health. The genes are TRBV27 and TRBJ2-2; D gene uncertain. The CDR3, as DNA: TGTGCCAGCAGTTTTGTGCCAGAGGCCGGGGAGCTGTTTTTT. Its protein product is CASSFVPEAGELFF.